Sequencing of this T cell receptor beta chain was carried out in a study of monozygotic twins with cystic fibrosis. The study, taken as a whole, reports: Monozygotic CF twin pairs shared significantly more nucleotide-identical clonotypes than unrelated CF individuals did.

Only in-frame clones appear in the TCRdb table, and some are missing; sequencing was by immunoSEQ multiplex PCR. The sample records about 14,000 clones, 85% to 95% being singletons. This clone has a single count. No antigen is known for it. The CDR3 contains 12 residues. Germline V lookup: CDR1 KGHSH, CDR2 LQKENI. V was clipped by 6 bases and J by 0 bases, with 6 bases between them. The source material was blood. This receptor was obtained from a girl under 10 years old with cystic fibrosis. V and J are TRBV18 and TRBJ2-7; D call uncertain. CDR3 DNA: TGTGCCAGCTCCCAGGCCTCCTACGAGCAGTACTTC. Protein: CASSQASYEQYF.